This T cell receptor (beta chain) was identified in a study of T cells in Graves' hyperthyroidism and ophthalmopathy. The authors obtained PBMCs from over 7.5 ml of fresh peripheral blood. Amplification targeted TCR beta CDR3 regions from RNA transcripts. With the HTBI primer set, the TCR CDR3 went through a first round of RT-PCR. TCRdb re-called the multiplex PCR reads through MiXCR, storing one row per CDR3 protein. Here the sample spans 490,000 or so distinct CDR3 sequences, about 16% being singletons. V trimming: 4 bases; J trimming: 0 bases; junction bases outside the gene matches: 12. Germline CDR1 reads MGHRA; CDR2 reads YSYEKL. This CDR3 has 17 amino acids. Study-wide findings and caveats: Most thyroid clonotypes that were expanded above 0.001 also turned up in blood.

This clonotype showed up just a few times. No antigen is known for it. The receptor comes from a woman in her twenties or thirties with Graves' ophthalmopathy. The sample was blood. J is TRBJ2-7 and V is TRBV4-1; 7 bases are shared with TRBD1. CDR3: CASSLTLTGASSYEQYF. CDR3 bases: TGCGCCAGCAGCCTAACACTTACAGGGGCTAGCTCCTACGAGCAGTACTTC.